A single sample is the source of the 26 T cell receptor beta chains below, sequenced in a study of blood T cell repertoires in COVID-19. Data came from immunoSEQ multiplex PCR; TCRdb stores just in-frame clones and leaves some out. The sample shows around 89,000 clones, more than 70% of them seen only once. The sample was peripheral blood. The receptors derive from a man in his 60s with acute or convalescent COVID-19.

The chain employs TRBV3-1 (or the pseudogene TRBV3-2) and TRBJ2-3; the D gene is possibly TRBD1 (6 bases). The CDR3 consists of 16 residues. Germline-derived CDR1 and CDR2 are LGHDT and YNNKEL (reference sequence). The ends were cut back, 0 bases at V and 7 bases at J, with 17 bases in the middle. CDR3 residues: CASSQDIQGLANTQYF. DNA for the CDR3: TGTGCCAGCAGCCAAGATATTCAGGGGTTGGCGAATACGCAGTATTTT.

This chain links TRBV19 with TRBJ1-5, with D unclear. Germline values: CDR1 LNHDA, CDR2 SQIVND (reference sequence). CDR3 length equals 16 residues. Deletions cut 0 bases from V and 2 bases from J, with 11 bases between. CDR3 region: CASSIDRTGGNQPQHF. In DNA, the CDR3 is TGTGCCAGTAGTATAGATAGGACCGGGGGCAATCAGCCCCAGCATTTT. Variable domain in full (rest from reference TRBV19 and TRBJ1-5): DGGITQSPKYLFRKEGQNVTLSCEQNLNHDAMYWYRQDPGQGLRLIYYSQIVNDFQKGDIAEGYSVSREKKESFPLTVTSAQKNPTAFYLCASSIDRTGGNQPQHFGDGTRLSIL.

The DNA of the CDR3 is TGTGCCACGGGACTAGCGGGTGGCTACGAGCAGTACTTC. It is translated as CATGLAGGYEQYF. The chain carries TRBV3-1 (or the pseudogene TRBV3-2) and TRBJ2-7, with 12 bases identical to TRBD2. Germline assignment: CDR1 LGHDT and CDR2 YNNKEL (reference sequence). This CDR3 spans 13 amino acids. V lost 10 bases, J lost 3 bases, and 4 bases stayed unmatched.

The chain recombines TRBV27 with TRBJ2-3; D remains unclear. The CDR3 loop spans 13 amino acids. Germline CDR1 is MNHEY and CDR2 is SMNVEV (reference sequence). The ends were cut back, 7 bases at V and 4 bases at J, with 12 bases in the middle. The CDR3 sequence is CASISLGSDTQYF. In DNA form, the CDR3 reads TGTGCCAGCATCTCCCTAGGATCAGATACGCAGTATTTT.

V is TRBV19 and J is TRBJ2-1, with 15 positions matching TRBD2. J gave up 4 bases and V 3 bases, and 4 bases lay outside the gene matches. This CDR3 is built from 17 residues. The V gene's germline CDR1 is LNHDA and CDR2 SQIVND (reference sequence). The CDR3 sequence is CASSISGTSGGYNEQFF. The CDR3, as DNA: TGTGCCAGTAGTATCTCCGGGACTAGCGGGGGGTACAATGAGCAGTTCTTC.

This clone has a handful of counts. V usage is TRBV5-1 and J usage is TRBJ1-4, with D uncertain. Germline-derived CDR1 and CDR2 are SGHRS and YFSETQ. V was pared by 5 bases and J by 5 bases, with 10 bases between. The length of the CDR3 is 13 residues. DNA of the CDR3: TGCGCCAGCAGTGGCGGAACAAATGAAAAACTGTTTTTT. It codes for CASSGGTNEKLFF.

The J gene is TRBJ1-2, the V gene TRBV9; D is perhaps TRBD1 (6 bases). Trimming cost V 3 bases and J 8 bases, with 17 bases left between them. The germline CDR1 and CDR2 sequences are SGDLS and YYNGEE. The CDR3 totals 14 residues. CDR3 DNA: TGTGCCAGCAGCGCCCAGGGGTCCGAGGGGGGCTACACCTTC. Amino acid sequence: CASSAQGSEGGYTF.

The V gene is TRBV5-1, the J gene TRBJ1-1, with a tentative D call TRBD1 (5 bases). V shed 4 bases and J shed 1 base, with 11 bases lying between them. This CDR3 is built from 14 residues. The germline CDR1 and CDR2 sequences are SGHRS and YFSETQ. CDR3 sequence (DNA): TGCGCCAGCAGCCGGGGGACTGAGAACACTGAAGCTTTCTTT. This codes for CASSRGTENTEAFF.

The chain joins TRBV6-1 to TRBJ2-7, with TRBD1 identical over 12 bases. The germline gives CDR1 MNHNS, CDR2 SASEGT. The CDR3 contains 14 residues. The ends lost 5 bases at V and 7 bases at J; junction bases unmatched: 6. The DNA of the CDR3 is TGTGCCAGCAGTCCGGGACAGGGGGCGAAAGAGCAGTACTTC. Protein sequence: CASSPGQGAKEQYF.

This chain links TRBV27 with TRBJ1-6, with 7 bases identical to TRBD1. V shed 0 bases and J 3 bases; nucleotides not matched to a gene: 2. Germline V CDR1 and CDR2: MNHEY, SMNVEV (reference sequence). CDR3 length: 16 residues. The CDR3 region is CASSLSGQNYNSPLHF. The CDR3 bases are TGTGCCAGCAGTTTATCGGGACAGAACTATAATTCACCCCTCCACTTT.

This chain connects TRBV5-1 to TRBJ2-7, with 7 bases matching TRBD1. V was pared by 9 bases and J by 0 bases, with 12 bases of the junction left unmatched. Germline assignment: CDR1 SGHRS and CDR2 YFSETQ. This CDR3 spans 15 amino acids. The CDR3 nucleotides are TGCGCCACCAAACCGGGACAGCAAGTCTCCTACGAGCAGTACTTC. This sequence encodes CATKPGQQVSYEQYF.

The genes are TRBV18 and TRBJ2-7; TRBD1 aligns across 11 bases. V lost 1 base and J lost 5; bases outside the gene matches: 10. This CDR3 spans 17 amino acids. The germline CDR1 and CDR2 sequences are KGHSH and LQKENI. The CDR3 region has the DNA TGTGCCAGCTCACCACTCCGGGACAGGGGGGTGATACACGAGCAGTACTTC. This translates into CASSPLRDRGVIHEQYF.

This sequence joins TRBV19 and TRBJ1-1, with D perhaps TRBD1 (5 bases). V lost 4 bases and J 0 bases, leaving 6 bases between the germline ends. Germline values: CDR1 LNHDA, CDR2 SQIVND (reference sequence). The CDR3 covers 13 residues. CDR3 bases: TGTGCCAGTAGTACACAGGTGAACACTGAAGCTTTCTTT. Translating it yields CASSTQVNTEAFF.

This clone was recorded a few times. The CDR3 DNA is TGCGCCAGCAGCCAAGATGGGGGGGGCTATGGCTACACCTTC. It codes for CASSQDGGGYGYTF. The chain couples TRBV4-1 to TRBJ1-2, with D possibly matching TRBD1 (5 bases). V lost 0 bases, J lost 4 bases, and 9 bases lay in between. The CDR3 is 14 amino acids. Germline-derived CDR1 and CDR2 are MGHRA and YSYEKL.

The chain is built from TRBV4-1 and TRBJ1-6; D is unclear. CDR3 length equals 13 residues. The germline gives CDR1 MGHRA, CDR2 YSYEKL. The germline V and J ends were trimmed by 1 base and 7 bases, with 5 bases remaining between them. The CDR3 coding sequence is TGCGCCAGCAGCCAAGCCCTAAATTCACCCCTCCACTTT. This sequence encodes CASSQALNSPLHF.

This clone was counted between two and nine times. This rearrangement joins TRBV6-4 to TRBJ1-6, with D perhaps TRBD1 (6 bases). Germline V gene lookup returns CDR1 MRHNA and CDR2 SNTAGT. V dropped 7 bases and J dropped 3 bases, with 13 bases sitting between them. The CDR3 is 15 residues long. CDR3 sequence: CASKYREIYNSPLHF. The CDR3 DNA reads TGTGCCAGCAAGTACAGGGAGATCTATAATTCACCCCTCCACTTT.

V and J are TRBV9 and TRBJ2-1; 10 positions agree with TRBD2. Germline trimming cut 2 bases from V and 5 bases from J; bases unmatched to any gene: 1. The CDR3 sequence is 14 residues long. In germline, CDR1 is SGDLS, CDR2 YYNGEE. This CDR3 reads CASSVGLADNEQFF. CDR3 DNA sequence: TGTGCCAGCAGCGTCGGACTAGCGGACAATGAGCAGTTCTTC.

The J gene is TRBJ1-2, the V gene TRBV7-2; tentatively, D is TRBD1 (6 bases). Germline V gene data show CDR1 as SGHTA and CDR2 as FQGNSA. Trimming stripped 4 bases from V and 2 bases from J, with 8 bases between. The CDR3 is 13 amino acids. The CDR3 nucleotides read TGTGCCAGCAGCTCTACAGGGAACTATGGCTACACCTTC. This translates into CASSSTGNYGYTF.

The gene calls are TRBV28 and TRBJ2-1, with D unresolved. V shed 7 bases and J shed 0 bases, with 13 bases lying between them. This CDR3 is built from 15 residues. The germline gives CDR1 MDHEN, CDR2 SYDVKM. Here the CDR3 reads CASTLSPRSYNEQFF. The CDR3 DNA follows: TGTGCCAGCACTTTGTCTCCTCGCTCCTACAATGAGCAGTTCTTC. The complete variable domain, with remaining parts taken from reference TRBV28 and TRBJ2-1, reads DVKVTQSSRYLVKRTGEKVFLECVQDMDHENMFWYRQDPGLGLRLIYFSYDVKMKEKGDIPEGYSVSREKKERFSLILESASTNQTSMYLCASTLSPRSYNEQFFGPGTRLTVL.

The rearrangement joins TRBV5-1 to TRBJ2-3, with 9 bases identical to TRBD2. The CDR3 runs 15 residues. The germline gives CDR1 SGHRS, CDR2 YFSETQ. J gave up 3 bases and V 7 bases, and 9 bases lay outside the gene matches. The CDR3 here is CASGAAGGPTDTQYF. CDR3 sequence (DNA): TGCGCCAGCGGGGCCGCGGGAGGGCCGACAGATACGCAGTATTTT.

The CDR3 reads CASSRGLAGAIEADTQYF. CDR3 DNA sequence: TGTGCCAGTAGTAGGGGACTAGCGGGGGCCATAGAGGCAGATACGCAGTATTTT. The chain recombines TRBV19 with TRBJ2-3; 14 bases map to TRBD2. The CDR3 consists of 18 residues. Unmatched junction bases numbered 10, after V lost 4 bases and J lost 4 bases. The germline CDR1 and CDR2 sequences are LNHDA and SQIVND (reference sequence).

The J gene is TRBJ1-1, the V gene TRBV7-8; D not certain. The CDR3 spans 18 residues. Trimming took 5 bases from V and 1 from J, leaving 23 bases between them. The germline gives CDR1 SGHVS, CDR2 FQNEAQ. CDR3 coding DNA: TGTGCCAGCAGCCCCGACGGGTGGGTTTCCGGCCAGAACACTGAAGCTTTCTTT. Residues: CASSPDGWVSGQNTEAFF.

This sequence joins TRBV5-8 and TRBJ2-1, with TRBD2 matching 14 bases. CDR3 length equals 17 residues. Germline V gives CDR1 SGHTS, CDR2 YDEGEE. V trimming: 4 bases; J trimming: 8 bases; junction bases outside the gene matches: 11. This chain's CDR3 is CASSPRLAGGPGYEQFF. CDR3 bases: TGTGCCAGCAGCCCCCGACTAGCGGGGGGGCCGGGGTATGAGCAGTTCTTC.

This clone occurred a few times. DNA for the CDR3: TGTGCCAGCAGCCCTAATAGCGGGAGCTCCTACAATGAGCAGTTCTTC. As protein: CASSPNSGSSYNEQFF. V is TRBV2 and J is TRBJ2-1; 9 nucleotides agree with TRBD2. CDR1 and CDR2 (germline): SNHLY, FYNNEI. J gave up 0 bases and V 6 bases, and 6 bases lay outside the gene matches. This CDR3 spans 16 amino acids.

This clone came up once. The chain recombines TRBV7-2 with TRBJ2-4; D is uncertain. This CDR3 is 16 amino acids long. The germline V gene has CDR1 SGHTA and CDR2 FQGNSA. V lost 1 base and J 0 bases, leaving 10 bases between the germline ends. CDR3 region: CASSLEAAQAKNIQYF. CDR3 nucleotides: TGTGCCAGCAGCTTAGAGGCAGCGCAAGCCAAAAACATTCAGTACTTC.

The CDR3 here is CSALISGNTEAFF. The CDR3 region has the DNA TGCAGCGCGTTGATATCGGGAAACACTGAAGCTTTCTTT. The chain links TRBV29-1 to TRBJ1-1, with D uncertain. The CDR3 totals 13 residues. The V gene lost 7 bases and the J gene lost 2 bases, with 14 bases spanning the gap. Germline CDR1 SQVTM, CDR2 ANQGSEA.